These 5 T cell receptor beta chains were all obtained from the same sample, sequenced in a study of CD8+ T cells in alopecia areata. Following extraction, RNA underwent reverse transcription to cDNA, which served as the sequencing template. Clones were sequenced by immunoSEQ multiplex PCR, and TCRdb holds only the in-frame ones, with some missing. The table includes 5,500 to 6,500 clones, about 61% detected once. As part of sample collection, lesional scalp punch biopsies and peripheral blood were taken from alopecia areata patients. This sample comprised skin, obtained at week 0. Every receptor here comes from a human donor with alopecia areata.

As concerns this clone: The junction departs from germline at one end; a sequencing error may be responsible. The V and J genes are TRBV7-6 and TRBJ2-1; 8 bases map to TRBD2. This CDR3 contains 16 residues. The germline V gene encodes CDR1 SGHVS and CDR2 FNYEAQ. The CDR3 spells CASSLRSRGGVDEQLF. The DNA for the CDR3 is TGTGCCAGCAGCTTAAGGTCCCGGGGGGGCGTCGATGAGCAGCTCTTC.

V usage is TRBV11-2 and J usage is TRBJ1-5, with D unresolved. This CDR3 contains 13 residues. Per the germline V gene, CDR1 is SGHAT and CDR2 is FQNNGV. V lost 4 bases and J lost 1, with 5 bases in between. The CDR3 DNA sequence: TGTGCCAGCAGCTATACGAGCAATCAGCCCCAGCATTTT. As protein: CASSYTSNQPQHF.

The chain joins TRBV4-2 to TRBJ2-3; 10 positions agree with TRBD2. The CDR3 totals 18 residues. V shed 2 bases, J shed 3 bases, and the junction held 11 bases outside the gene matches. In germline, CDR1 is LGHNA, CDR2 YNFKEQ. CDR3 bases: TGTGCCAGCAGCCAACAACCACCGGGTAGCGGGGGGACAGATACGCAGTATTTT. The encoded protein is CASSQQPPGSGGTDTQYF.

The chain couples TRBV11-2 to TRBJ2-1; a weak D match, TRBD1 (6 bases). The CDR3 extends over 16 amino acids. Germline loops: CDR1 SGHAT, CDR2 FQNNGV. Trimming took 7 bases from V and 3 from J, leaving 19 bases between them. CDR3 amino acids: CASTNTVAGDYNEQFF. Here the CDR3 DNA reads TGTGCCAGCACTAATACGGTTGCAGGGGACTACAATGAGCAGTTCTTC.

The V call is TRBV9, the J call TRBJ2-2; 7 bases align to TRBD2. The germline CDR1 and CDR2 sequences are SGDLS and YYNGEE. The V and J ends lost 0 bases and 6 bases, in that order; junction bases with no gene match: 5. The length of the CDR3 is 15 residues. This CDR3 reads CASSVAVGGAGELFF. As DNA, the CDR3 is TGTGCCAGCAGCGTAGCGGTTGGGGGGGCCGGGGAGCTGTTTTTT.